Shown below are 2 T cell receptor beta chains from a single sample sequenced in a study of T cell responses to AZD1222 COVID-19 vaccine. The protocol was immunoSEQ multiplex PCR, while the TCRdb copy is restricted to in-frame clones and leaves out a portion. The sample yields 90,000 to 150,000 clones, approximately 87% seen once. Here the sequenced sample was peripheral blood, taken on day 0 of AZD1222 vaccination. These receptors originate from an adult in good health.

CDR3 sequence: CASSLAGGPYSNQPQHF. For the CDR3, the DNA is TGTGCCAGCAGCTTAGCGGGGGGCCCGTATAGCAATCAGCCCCAGCATTTT. The gene calls are TRBV7-8 and TRBJ1-5; possible D gene TRBD1, 6 bases. The V and J ends lost 0 bases and 0 bases respectively, with 12 bases between them. CDR1 and CDR2 from the germline V gene are SGHVS and FQNEAQ. CDR3 length: 17 residues.

The chain recombines TRBV2 with TRBJ2-1; possible D gene TRBD2, 5 bases. Germline values: CDR1 SNHLY, CDR2 FYNNEI. This CDR3 has 15 amino acids. Trimming took 5 bases from V and 7 from J, leaving 18 bases between them. CDR3 residues: CASSPPDPPGNEQFF. CDR3 in DNA: TGTGCCAGCAGTCCCCCGGACCCCCCGGGGAATGAGCAGTTCTTC.